The 24 T cell receptor beta chains in this list originate from one sample, sequenced in a study of tissue T cells after allogeneic stem cell transplantation. Produced via immunoSEQ multiplex PCR; TCRdb's table is partial and in-frame only. The sample holds over 6,000 clones, less than 55% seen once. Time point in this sample: mouse harvest day 7 after allogeneic transplant. Tail vein injection delivered 10^7 T-cell-depleted bone marrow cells and 10^6 splenic CD5+ T cells. Sample: gut tissue. The origin of the receptors is a female BALB/c mouse given C57BL/6 T cells with graft-versus-host disease after an allogeneic hematopoietic cell transplant.

This clone was found a few times. Gene names follow the mouse nomenclature. CDR3 sequence: CASSLPGGALEQYF. CDR3 DNA, as far as it was read: TGTGCCAGCTCTCTCCCTGGGGGGGCGCTCGAACAGTAC. V and J are TRBV12-2 and TRBJ2-7, with 10 bases matching TRBD2. The CDR3 end is not reached by the read, which stops 1 residue before it; the germline J gene fills it in. The CDR3 sequence is 14 residues long. From germline, CDR1 is SGHLS and CDR2 HYDKME. V lost 0 bases, J lost 7 bases, and 5 bases stayed unmatched.

About this clone: Germline and genes: mouse. The CDR3 spells CASSDGGGAETLYF. CDR3 DNA (partial): TGTGCCAGCAGTGATGGGGGCGGGGCAGAAACGCTGTAT. This rearrangement joins TRBV13-3 to TRBJ2-3; perhaps D is TRBD1 or TRBD2 (5 bases each). The read stops 1 residue short of the end of the CDR3; the missing end is completed from the germline J gene. This CDR3 region has 14 residues. Trimming removed 0 bases at V and 3 bases at J, with 8 bases between. Germline V gene data show CDR1 as NNHDY and CDR2 as SYVADS.

Only a few counts were recorded for this clone. Genes here carry mouse names. The CDR3 goes on 1 residue after the read ends, and that part is filled in from the germline J gene. The V call is TRBV26, the J call TRBJ2-1; TRBD2 agrees at 10 bases. The CDR3 covers 15 residues. Losses at the gene ends were 6 bases for V and 0 bases for J; bases not matched to a gene: 2. From germline, CDR1 is KGHPV and CDR2 FQNQEV (reference sequence). The chain's CDR3 is CASRHWGGNYAEQFF. The DNA read from the CDR3 is TGTGCCAGCAGGCACTGGGGGGGTAACTATGCTGAGCAGTTC.

Comment on this clone: The gene names here belong to mouse. Read coverage stops 1 residue before the CDR3 terminus; the germline J gene supplies the remainder. V and J are TRBV3 and TRBJ2-3; D is perhaps TRBD2 (6 bases). Deletions cut 5 bases from V and 0 bases from J, with 12 bases between. The CDR3 is made up of 15 amino acids. CDR1 is SNHLY, CDR2 FYNGKV, per germline (reference sequence). This CDR3 reads CASSPRLASAETLYF. The part of the CDR3 DNA that was read is TGTGCCAGCAGCCCGCGACTGGCGAGTGCAGAAACGCTGTAT. Full variable domain (rest looked up from reference TRBV3 and TRBJ2-3): GPKVLQIPSHQIIDMGQMVTLNCDPVSNHLYFYWYKQILGQQMEFLVNFYNGKVMEKSKLFKDQFSVERPDGSYFTLKIQPTALEDSAVYFCASSPRLASAETLYFGSGTRLTVL.

The sample holds a few counts of this clone. Mouse gene names and germline throughout. The read terminates 1 residue ahead of where the CDR3 ends, so the germline J gene completes it. This chain uses TRBV31 with TRBJ1-2; TRBD1 agrees at 9 bases. The CDR3 has 13 residues. The V and J ends lost 0 bases and 5 bases, in that order; junction bases with no gene match: 1. CDR1 GKSSPN and CDR2 SITVG come from the germline V gene. The CDR3 loop reads CAWSLGQGSDYTF. Partial CDR3 DNA: TGTGCCTGGAGTCTAGGACAGGGGTCCGACTACACC.

Notes on this clone: Here the gene names and germline are mouse. The read gets to within 1 residue of the CDR3 end, and the germline J gene fills in the rest. This rearrangement joins TRBV26 to TRBJ1-2; no clear D gene. Germline CDR1 KGHPV, CDR2 FQNQEV (reference sequence). V dropped 2 bases and J dropped 3 bases, with 4 bases sitting between them. The CDR3 covers 12 residues. The CDR3 here is CASSLRYSDYTF. CDR3 bases read: TGTGCCAGCAGTCTGAGGTACTCCGACTACACC.

This clone is classed as medium-sized. Gene names refer to mouse genes. The sequenced fragment ends 1 residue before the CDR3 boundary, so the rest is inferred from the germline J gene. The chain is built from TRBV14 and TRBJ2-7, with 8 positions matching TRBD2. J was trimmed by 7 bases and V by 2 bases; bases with no gene match: 2. CDR1 and CDR2 (germline): SGHDT, FRDEAV. The CDR3 loop spans 12 amino acids. Incomplete CDR3 DNA: TGTGCCAGCAGTTTGGGGGGGCGCGAACAGTAC. Encoded protein: CASSLGGREQY. The entire CDR3 protein reads CASSLGGREQYF. The full variable domain, in which reference TRBV14 and TRBJ2-7 provide the parts outside the CDR3, is EAGVTQSPRYAVLQEGQAVSFWCDPISGHDTLYWYQQPRDQGPQLLVYFRDEAVIDNSQLPSDRFSAVRPKGTNSTLKIQSAKQGDTATYLCASSLGGREQYFGPGTRLTVL.

About this clone: Here the gene names and germline are mouse. The read ends 1 residue shy of where the CDR3 ends; the end is completed using the germline J gene. V usage is TRBV3 and J usage is TRBJ2-4; D remains ambiguous. The CDR3 runs 12 residues. Germline-derived CDR1 and CDR2 are SNHLY and FYNGKV (reference sequence). V was cut by 3 bases and J by 0 bases, with 1 base left in between. Incomplete CDR3 DNA: TGTGCCAGCAGCTTTAGTCAAAACACCTTGTAC. It codes for CASSFSQNTLY. The whole CDR3 protein is CASSFSQNTLYF. The full variable domain, completed using reference TRBV3 and TRBJ2-4, is GPKVLQIPSHQIIDMGQMVTLNCDPVSNHLYFYWYKQILGQQMEFLVNFYNGKVMEKSKLFKDQFSVERPDGSYFTLKIQPTALEDSAVYFCASSFSQNTLYFGAGTRLSVL.

With respect to this clone: Mouse gene names and germline throughout. The observed sequence ends 1 residue before the CDR3 terminus, with the missing tail filled in from the germline J gene. V is TRBV13-3 and J is TRBJ2-7; TRBD2 matches 11 bases. The CDR3 contains 12 residues. V lost 7 bases to trimming and J lost 4 bases; unmatched junction nucleotides: 1. The germline V gene encodes CDR1 NNHDY and CDR2 SYVADS. The CDR3 bases that were read are TGTGCCAGCGGGACTGGGGGATATGAACAGTAC. Encoded protein: CASGTGGYEQY. The complete CDR3 sequence is CASGTGGYEQYF.

This clone showed up just once. Mouse gene names apply. With the read ending 1 residue before the CDR3 end, the germline J gene is used to fill in that end. This sequence joins TRBV19 and TRBJ2-2, with 11 bases aligning to TRBD2. Unmatched junction bases numbered 7, after V lost 5 bases and J lost 1 base. The CDR3 sequence is 17 residues long. CDR1 and CDR2 (germline): FNHDT, SITEND (reference sequence). CDR3 protein: CASSPPGLGVNTGQLYF. The part of the CDR3 DNA that was read is TGTGCCAGCAGCCCCCCGGGACTGGGGGTAAACACCGGGCAGCTCTAC.

By share of the sample, this clone is medium-sized. Mouse germline and gene names are used. Read sequence stops 1 residue before the CDR3 end, and the germline J gene provides the missing end. The chain combines TRBV12-2 with TRBJ2-7; D possibly uses TRBD1 or TRBD2 (5 bases each). V was shortened by 4 bases and J by 2 bases, with 11 bases between the two germline ends. The germline V gene encodes CDR1 SGHLS and CDR2 HYDKME. The CDR3 contains 13 residues. CDR3 region: CASSPGTAYEQYF. The part of the CDR3 DNA that was read is TGTGCCAGCTCCCCTGGGACGGCCTATGAACAGTAC.

Points on this clone: Gene names are the mouse ones. Read data end 1 residue before the CDR3 end; the end is taken from the germline J gene. V is TRBV26 and J is TRBJ2-3; weak D call: TRBD1 (5 bases). This CDR3 is 14 amino acids long. Trimming stripped 4 bases from V and 3 bases from J, with 11 bases between. The germline gives CDR1 KGHPV, CDR2 FQNQEV (reference sequence). The DNA read from the CDR3 is TGTGCCAGCAGTCGTCAGGGAAGAGCAGAAACGCTGTAT. It is translated as CASSRQGRAETLY. The entire CDR3 sequence reads CASSRQGRAETLYF.

Note on this clone: Genes here carry mouse names. The read gets to within 1 residue of the CDR3 end, and the germline J gene fills in the rest. The chain is built from TRBV3 and TRBJ2-2, with a weak D call TRBD1 (5 bases). CDR3 length: 14 residues. Per the germline V gene, CDR1 is SNHLY and CDR2 is FYNGKV (reference sequence). V was cut by 4 bases and J by 0 bases, with 6 bases left in between. CDR3 DNA (partial): TGTGCCAGCAGCTCGACAGCAAACACCGGGCAGCTCTAC. Translated, it gives CASSSTANTGQLY. The entire CDR3 sequence reads CASSSTANTGQLYF.

About this clone itself: Gene names and germline match the mouse. The CDR3 extends 1 residue past the end of the read, so its final part is completed from the germline J gene. This chain uses TRBV26 with TRBJ1-1; no definite D call. CDR1 is KGHPV, CDR2 FQNQEV, per germline (reference sequence). CDR3 length equals 15 residues. The ends were cut back, 0 bases at V and 1 base at J, with 9 bases in the middle. The CDR3 bases that were read are TGTGCCAGCAGTCTGTCGAAGGGAGGAAACACAGAAGTCTTC. Residues: CASSLSKGGNTEVF. The CDR3 in its entirety is CASSLSKGGNTEVFF.

As regards this clone: Genes and germline are mouse. The missing CDR3 end, 1 residue past where the read stops, is filled in from the germline J gene. The identical CDR3 is also encoded by other nucleotide sequences in the sample. This chain joins TRBV26 and TRBJ2-7, with 7 bases fitting TRBD2. The germline V gene encodes CDR1 KGHPV and CDR2 FQNQEV (reference sequence). With V trimmed by 6 bases and J by 0 bases, 5 bases remained unmatched. This CDR3 comprises 14 residues. CDR3 sequence: CASSPRGGSYEQYF. CDR3 DNA (partial): TGTGCCAGCAGCCCCCGGGGGGGCTCCTATGAACAGTAC.

This clone showed up just a few times. Gene names denote mouse genes. The CDR3 end lies 1 residue beyond the end of the read and is filled in from the germline J gene. V gene TRBV1 combines with J gene TRBJ2-5; no clear D. CDR1 is NSQYPW and CDR2 is LRSPGD in the germline V gene (reference sequence). V gave up 0 bases and J gave up 5 bases, with 3 bases separating them. The CDR3 sequence is 12 residues long. The CDR3 loop reads CTCSADLDTQYF. CDR3 DNA, as far as it was read: TGCACCTGCAGTGCAGATCTAGACACCCAGTAC.

Remarks on this clone: Gene names and germline match the mouse. Coverage ceases 1 residue before the CDR3 finishes, and the germline J gene fills in the end. The chain joins TRBV12-1 to TRBJ2-5, with 12 nucleotides matching TRBD2. Losses at the gene ends were 1 base for V and 6 bases for J; bases not matched to a gene: 4. Germline-derived CDR1 and CDR2 are SGHSN and HYEKVE. The CDR3 contains 15 residues. The CDR3 sequence: CASSLTGGARDTQYF. The DNA read from the CDR3 is TGTGCCAGCTCTCTGACTGGGGGGGCGAGGGACACCCAGTAC.

As for this clone: Mouse gene names apply. The CDR3 end falls 1 residue outside the read, so it is completed with the germline J gene. The V and J genes are TRBV26 and TRBJ2-7, with TRBD2 identical over 10 bases. This CDR3 has 14 residues. The trim removed 3 bases at V and 6 bases at J, leaving 5 bases unmatched. The germline gives CDR1 KGHPV, CDR2 FQNQEV (reference sequence). The covered CDR3 bases are TGTGCCAGCAGTCTTCCTGGGGGGGCGCTTGAACAGTAC. Its translation is CASSLPGGALEQY. The full-length CDR3 reads as CASSLPGGALEQYF.

By share, this clone counts as medium-sized. Mouse germline and gene names are used. The read terminates 1 residue before the CDR3 end, so the remaining end is supplied by the germline J gene. The V gene is TRBV13-2, the J gene TRBJ2-7; 11 bases map to TRBD2. J gave up 0 bases and V 2 bases, and 4 bases lay outside the gene matches. The V gene's germline CDR1 is NNHNN and CDR2 SYGAGS (reference sequence). The CDR3 has 16 residues. CDR3 protein: CASGEPLGGRSYEQYF. The sequenced CDR3 bases are TGTGCCAGCGGTGAGCCACTGGGGGGGCGCTCCTATGAACAGTAC.

Details on this clone: Genes and germline come from the mouse. The CDR3 end lies 1 residue beyond the end of the read and is filled in from the germline J gene. V usage is TRBV13-2 and J usage is TRBJ1-4; 7 bases agree with TRBD1. Germline V gene lookup returns CDR1 NNHNN and CDR2 SYGAGS (reference sequence). J gave up 6 bases and V 2 bases, and 4 bases lay outside the gene matches. The CDR3 is made up of 14 amino acids. CDR3 residues: CASGETGRDERLFF. The sequenced part of the CDR3 DNA is TGTGCCAGCGGTGAGACAGGGAGGGACGAAAGATTATTT.

This clone was seen a handful of times. Genes here carry mouse names. The read stops 1 residue short of the end of the CDR3; the missing end is completed from the germline J gene. The chain combines TRBV5 with TRBJ2-2, with no clear D. Trimming removed 2 bases at V and 1 base at J, with 14 bases between. This CDR3 spans 17 amino acids. Germline V CDR1 and CDR2: LGHNA, YNLKQL (reference sequence). Partial CDR3 DNA: TGTGCCAGCAGCCAAAGCTTTGGGCTGTTAAACACCGGGCAGCTCTAC. Translated: CASSQSFGLLNTGQLY. In full, the CDR3 is CASSQSFGLLNTGQLYF.

This clone was observed a handful of times. Gene names denote mouse genes. With the read ending 1 residue before the CDR3 end, the germline J gene is used to fill in that end. The V and J genes are TRBV3 and TRBJ2-7, with D unclear. This CDR3 comprises 13 residues. Trimming removed 1 base from V and 3 bases from J, with 7 bases in between. Germline CDR1 SNHLY, CDR2 FYNGKV (reference sequence). The CDR3 protein is CASSLGGNYEQYF. The DNA read from the CDR3 is TGTGCCAGCAGCTTAGGAGGCAACTATGAACAGTAC.

About this clone itself: Mouse gene names apply. The read ends 1 residue shy of where the CDR3 ends; the end is completed using the germline J gene. This chain joins TRBV12-2 and TRBJ2-5; the D gene could be TRBD1 or TRBD2 (5 bases each). Trimming left V 1 base short and J 3 bases short, with 7 bases between. CDR1 is SGHLS, CDR2 HYDKME, per germline. The CDR3 is made up of 13 amino acids. The CDR3 bases that were read are TGTGCCAGCTCTCTGGGGCATCAAGACACCCAGTAC. Translated: CASSLGHQDTQY. Given in full, the CDR3 is CASSLGHQDTQYF.

As regards this clone: Germline and genes here are mouse. The CDR3 end is not reached by the read, which stops 1 residue before it; the germline J gene fills it in. The chain recombines TRBV13-3 with TRBJ1-2, with D possibly TRBD1 on 6 matching bases. The germline gives CDR1 NNHDY, CDR2 SYVADS. CDR3 length equals 13 residues. Trimming took 6 bases from V and 2 from J, leaving 11 bases between them. CDR3 amino acids: CASTGTTNSDYTF. The DNA read from the CDR3 is TGTGCCAGCACCGGGACAACTAACTCCGACTACACC.